This T cell receptor beta chain originates from a study of T-cell reconstitution after alpha-beta-depleted transplantation in children. This clonotype is medium-sized by share. What it binds is not known. Preparation of the TCRbeta library used unique molecular identifiers. TCRdb re-called the PCR reads with MiXCR, one entry per CDR3 protein. The sample consists of 70,000 to 95,000 distinct CDR3 sequences, around 15% of them appearing once. From germline, CDR1 is SGHVS and CDR2 FNYEAQ. Trimming removed 1 base from V and 5 bases from J, with 15 bases in between. There are 16 residues in the CDR3. Study-level results: About two months after transplant, alpha-beta T cells reportedly came from several hundred expanded graft clones.

The chain links TRBV7-6 to TRBJ2-1; D gene uncertain. Specimen: PBMCs, mostly from graft donor cells, collected 180 days after TCRalphabeta/CD19-depleted stem cell transplant. The receptor's source is a male patient between 2 and 10 years old who had a stem cell transplant for acute lymphoblastic leukemia, so the T cells may come from the graft donor. CDR3 DNA sequence: TGTGCCAGCAGCTTAGAGCCCTCAGATTTTAACAATGAGCAGTTCTTC. Translating it yields CASSLEPSDFNNEQFF.